Listed below are T cell receptor beta chains from one sample, sequenced in a study of cytomegalovirus exposure and HLA in healthy donors. Assay used: immunoSEQ multiplex PCR; TCRdb lists only in-frame clones, some missing. In the table there are about 130,000 clones, about 82% of which are singletons. The specimen sequenced was PBMCs. These receptors all stem from a man aged 30 to 45 in good health and CMV-seronegative. The CDR3 runs from the conserved cysteine through the conserved F or W.

>TRBV27
CASSLGGEYYEQYF
>TRBV7-9
CASSLVRGSPTNEKLFF
>TRBV20-1
CSAAQNTEAFF
>TRBV2
CASSELSPLHF
>TRBV7-2
CASSQLAGSAYEQYF
>TRBV18
CASSRERTDYNEQFF
>TRBV5-1
CASSLWTGIYNEQFF
>TRBV30
CAWSVGGRSPLHF
>TRBV15
CATSRDLEYEQYF
>TRBV4-1
CASSQDPGLETQYF
>TRBV5-4
CASSTGAGELFF
>TRBV14
CASSQGQGESEQYF
>TRBV9
CASSVGFGQPQHF
>TRBV5-1
CASSEGLAGGGEQFF
>TRBV28
CASSLFRDRSYTF
>TRBV6-5
CASSFSRLNTEAFF
>TRBV6-1
CASNRGVSYEQYF
>TRBV14
CASSLWTGGGETDTQYF
>TRBV4-1
CASSQTGQGNTEAFF
>TRBV6-5
CASTQGAAYEQYF
>TRBV7-9
CASSLATGGNEKLFF
>TRBV6-1
CASKLGTGGSYEQYF
>TRBV19
CASSIGQSAFYEQYF
>TRBV6-5
CASSRGGRGYNEQFF
>TRBV7-8
CASSLGASGTYEQYF
>TRBV6-5
CASSWTEAGETQYF
>TRBV5-1
CASTSSGAATEAFF
>TRBV29-1
CSVEGEGGNYGYTF
>TRBV4-3
CASSQVLAGGETQYF
>TRBV6-1
CASRTRGAGEKLFF
>TRBV27
CASSSSNSYEQYF
>TRBV9
CASSPPPGDPAGRVGADTQYF
>TRBV19
CASSSSVNTEAFF
>TRBV27
CASSLSSGVDGYTF
>TRBV7-2
CASSSWTSGSSGELFF
>TRBV6-5
CASSYRQGYEQYF
>TRBV19
CASSIAGGLTETQYF
>TRBV19
CASSIPGMNTEAFF
>TRBV12-1
CASSTHTSYEQYF
>TRBV9
CASSVDGAAQPQHF
>TRBV9
CASSPSGGVEAFF
>TRBV5-1
CASSLAAGADTQYF
>TRBV18
CASSQGTSGFLNEQFF
>TRBV28
CASSFGLAIFYEQYF
>TRBV6-5
CASSYSGAGTEAFF